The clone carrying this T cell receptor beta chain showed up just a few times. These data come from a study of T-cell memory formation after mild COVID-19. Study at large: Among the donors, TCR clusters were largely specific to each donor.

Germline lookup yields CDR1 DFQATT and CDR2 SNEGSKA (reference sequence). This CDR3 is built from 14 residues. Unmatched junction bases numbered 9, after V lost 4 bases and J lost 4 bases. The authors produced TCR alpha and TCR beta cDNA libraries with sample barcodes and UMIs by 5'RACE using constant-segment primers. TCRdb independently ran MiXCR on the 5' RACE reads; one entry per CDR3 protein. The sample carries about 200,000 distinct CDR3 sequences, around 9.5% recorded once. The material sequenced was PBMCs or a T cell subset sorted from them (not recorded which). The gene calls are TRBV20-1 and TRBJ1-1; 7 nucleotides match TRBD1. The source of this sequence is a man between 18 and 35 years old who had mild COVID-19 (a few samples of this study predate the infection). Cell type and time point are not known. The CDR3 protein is CSAIETGKVTEAFF. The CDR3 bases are TGCAGTGCTATAGAGACAGGGAAGGTCACTGAAGCTTTCTTT.